The 8 T cell receptor beta chains given below trace back to one sample, sequenced in a study of blood T cell repertoires in COVID-19. Only in-frame clones appear in the TCRdb table, and some are missing; sequencing was by immunoSEQ multiplex PCR. The sample gives hundreds of thousands of clones, 75% to 90% of which show up once; 1.4% is in the top ten. The sequencing input was peripheral blood. These receptors originate from a woman under 40 with active or convalescent COVID-19.

This chain joins TRBV14 and TRBJ2-7; TRBD2 matches at 10 bases. With V trimmed by 3 bases and J by 6 bases, 5 bases remained unmatched. This CDR3 region has 14 residues. Per germline, CDR1 SGHDN and CDR2 FVKESK. The CDR3 protein is CASSQLAGVFEQYF. The CDR3 region has the DNA TGTGCCAGCAGCCAGCTAGCGGGAGTGTTCGAGCAGTACTTC.

The V and J genes are TRBV6-5 and TRBJ1-2; 7 positions match TRBD1. The CDR3 runs 15 residues. Germline V gene data show CDR1 as MNHEY and CDR2 as SVGAGI. The trim removed 0 bases at V and 6 bases at J, leaving 7 bases unmatched. DNA of the CDR3: TGTGCCAGCAGTTACTCGAACAGGGGTTTAGATGGCTACACCTTC. It yields the protein CASSYSNRGLDGYTF.

This chain joins TRBV7-9 and TRBJ2-5; D uncertain. V lost 5 bases to trimming and J lost 4 bases, with 20 bases between them. This CDR3 region has 16 residues. CDR1 is SEHNR and CDR2 is FQNEAQ in the germline V gene (reference sequence). The CDR3 coding sequence is TGTGCCAGCAGCATAAATGGCGGATCAGTCGGAGAGACCCAGTACTTC. Protein product: CASSINGGSVGETQYF. The variable domain in full, with the rest retrieved from reference TRBV7-9 and TRBJ2-5, is DTGVSQNPRHKITKRGQNVTFRCDPISEHNRLYWYRQTLGQGPEFLTYFQNEAQLEKSRLLSDRFSAERPKGSFSTLEIQRTEQGDSAMYLCASSINGGSVGETQYFGPGTRLLVL.

Concerning this clone itself: Since a much larger clone is just one base distant, this may be a read error. CDR3 region: CASSQGTGWNTEAFF. DNA of the CDR3: TGTGCCAGCAGCCAAGGGACAGGGTGGAACACTGAAGCTTTCTTT. The V gene is TRBV14, the J gene TRBJ1-1, with 8 bases lining up with TRBD1. CDR3 size: 15 residues. Germline V CDR1 and CDR2: SGHDN, FVKESK. V lost 1 base, J lost 1 base, and 2 bases stayed unmatched.

The chain carries TRBV12-2 and TRBJ1-2; TRBD1 is the table's D call, not checked against the DNA. TRBV12-2 is labeled a pseudogene. The CDR3 sequence is 16 residues long. The CDR3 nucleotides are TGTGCAAGTCGCTTTGGCACAGAACCCCCGAACTATGGCTACACCTTC. Translation gives CASRFGTEPPNYGYTF.

CDR3 loop: CSVEQNYGYTF. The CDR3, as DNA: TGCAGCGTTGAACAAAATTATGGCTACACCTTC. This sequence joins TRBV29-1 and TRBJ1-2; D uncertain. V was pared by 2 bases and J by 5 bases, with 6 bases between. Germline-derived CDR1 and CDR2 are SQVTM and ANQGSEA. The CDR3 has 11 amino acids.

In its sample, this clone was seen a few times. CDR3 bases: TGTGCCAGCTCACCCCCGGGACAGCTGAACACTGAAGCTTTCTTT. Translated: CASSPPGQLNTEAFF. The chain employs TRBV18 and TRBJ1-1; 7 positions match TRBD1. V was clipped by 3 bases and J by 0 bases; unmatched bases: 4. This CDR3 region has 15 residues. From germline, CDR1 is KGHSH and CDR2 LQKENI.

The rearrangement links TRBV11-2 to TRBJ2-7; a weak D match, TRBD1 (6 bases). The V and J ends lost 1 base and 2 bases respectively, with 18 bases between them. Looked up from germline, CDR1 is SGHAT and CDR2 is FQNNGV. This CDR3 is 17 amino acids long. The CDR3 reads CASSLVIPKQGTYEQYF. CDR3 sequence (DNA): TGTGCCAGCAGCTTAGTCATCCCGAAACAGGGTACCTACGAGCAGTACTTC. Full variable domain (remainder filled in from reference TRBV11-2 and TRBJ2-7): EAGVAQSPRYKIIEKRQSVAFWCNPISGHATLYWYQQILGQGPKLLIQFQNNGVVDDSQLPKDRFSAERLKGVDSTLKIQPAKLEDSAVYLCASSLVIPKQGTYEQYFGPGTRLTVT.